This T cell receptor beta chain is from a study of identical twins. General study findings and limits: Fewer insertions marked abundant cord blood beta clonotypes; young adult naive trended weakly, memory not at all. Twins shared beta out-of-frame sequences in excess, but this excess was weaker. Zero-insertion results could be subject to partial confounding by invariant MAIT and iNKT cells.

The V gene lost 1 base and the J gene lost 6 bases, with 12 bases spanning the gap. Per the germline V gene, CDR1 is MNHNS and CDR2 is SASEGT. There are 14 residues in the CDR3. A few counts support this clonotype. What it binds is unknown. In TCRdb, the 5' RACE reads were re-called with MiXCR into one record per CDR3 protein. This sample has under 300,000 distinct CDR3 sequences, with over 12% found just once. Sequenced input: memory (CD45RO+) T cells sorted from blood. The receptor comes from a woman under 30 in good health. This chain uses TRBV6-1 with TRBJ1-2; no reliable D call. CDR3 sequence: CASSEVGRQNGYTF. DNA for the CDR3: TGTGCCAGCAGTGAAGTCGGGAGGCAAAATGGCTACACCTTC.